This TCR beta chain was identified during a study of blood T cell repertoires in COVID-19. The CDR3 loop spans 15 amino acids. V lost 6 bases to trimming and J lost 1 base; unmatched junction nucleotides: 2. Germline values: CDR1 MNHEY, CDR2 SVGAGI. Data came from immunoSEQ multiplex PCR; TCRdb stores just in-frame clones and leaves some out. The sample holds 200,000 to 250,000 clones, about 88% seen once. As regards this clone: Different DNA sequences within this sample yield the same CDR3.

This TCR came from a man in his forties or fifties who had recovered from COVID-19. Source material: peripheral blood. The V and J genes are TRBV6-5 and TRBJ2-1, with 11 bases lining up with TRBD2. DNA for the CDR3: TGTGCCAGCAGAATAGCGGGAGGGTCCTACAATGAGCAGTTCTTC. Protein product: CASRIAGGSYNEQFF.